What follows describes a single TCR beta chain. Authors' processing steps: Reference gene primer amplification in the assay estimated nucleated cell counts. The table came from immunoSEQ multiplex PCR; TCRdb's copy has only in-frame clones and leaves some out. Clone size and the V and J calls come from that table; the DNA yielded D and trimming. This sample has approximately 150,000 clones, with approximately 80% found just once. From germline, CDR1 is LGHDT and CDR2 YNNKEL (reference sequence). The CDR3 runs to 15 residues. V shed 3 bases, J shed 0 bases, and the junction held 2 bases outside the gene matches. Each participant's cohort was designated according to participant-reported clinical history. Individuals in the exposed group had encountered a COVID-19 case within 2 weeks preceding study entry. This record comes from a study of blood T cell repertoires in COVID-19. Looking at the study overall: Sample material is recorded as cDNA or gDNA derived from T cells, B-cell-depleted T cells, or PBMCs.

The chain has TRBV3-1 (or the pseudogene TRBV3-2) and TRBJ2-7, with TRBD2 matching over 10 bases. Specimen: PBMCs or T cells enriched from blood (not recorded which). The source of this sequence is a man in his 70s who had been exposed to COVID-19. This chain's CDR3 is CASSHRTSGSYEQYF. The CDR3 coding sequence is TGTGCCAGCAGCCACAGGACTAGCGGCTCCTACGAGCAGTACTTC.